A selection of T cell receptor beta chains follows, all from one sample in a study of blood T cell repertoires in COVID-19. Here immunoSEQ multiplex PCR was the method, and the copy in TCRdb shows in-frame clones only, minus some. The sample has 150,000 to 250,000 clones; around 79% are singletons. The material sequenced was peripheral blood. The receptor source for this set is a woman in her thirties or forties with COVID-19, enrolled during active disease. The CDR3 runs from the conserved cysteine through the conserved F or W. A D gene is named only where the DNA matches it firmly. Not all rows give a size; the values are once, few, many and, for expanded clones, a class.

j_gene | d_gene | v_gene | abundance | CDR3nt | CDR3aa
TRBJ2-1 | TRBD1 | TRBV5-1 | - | TGCGCCAGCAGCTTGGGGCTGCGGACAGGGCAGAATGAGCAGTTCTTC | CASSLGLRTGQNEQFF
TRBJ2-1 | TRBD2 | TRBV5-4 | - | TGTGCCAGCAGCACCGGGACTAGTAAAACCAATGAGCAGTTCTTC | CASSTGTSKTNEQFF
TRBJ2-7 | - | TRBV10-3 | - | TGTGCCATCAGTGAGTCACAGTGGGAGGCTTACGAGCAGTACTTC | CAISESQWEAYEQYF
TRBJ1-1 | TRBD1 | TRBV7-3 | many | TGTGCCAGCAGATCGACAGGGGGAGCGGTGAACACTGAAGCTTTCTTT | CASRSTGGAVNTEAFF
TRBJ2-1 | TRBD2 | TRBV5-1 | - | TGCGCCAGCAGCTATCCGGGAGGGAATGAGCAGTTCTTC | CASSYPGGNEQFF
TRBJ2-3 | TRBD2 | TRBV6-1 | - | TGTGCCAGCAGTGCCACGAGCGGGGGGGATAGCACAGATACGCAGTATTTT | CASSATSGGDSTDTQYF
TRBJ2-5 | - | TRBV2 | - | TGTGCCAGCAGTGGCGAGTACCAAGAGACCCAGTACTTC | CASSGEYQETQYF
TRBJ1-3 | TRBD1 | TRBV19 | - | TGTGCCAGTACTTCGACAGGGGGGAGTGGAAACACCATATATTTT | CASTSTGGSGNTIYF
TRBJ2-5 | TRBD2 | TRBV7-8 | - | TGTGCCAGCAGCTTCATCGGGGTAGCGGGACAAGAGACCCAGTACTTC | CASSFIGVAGQETQYF
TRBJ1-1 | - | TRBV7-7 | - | TGTGCCAGCAGCTTAATCCCGGCGGGGAACACTGAAGCTTTCTTT | CASSLIPAGNTEAFF
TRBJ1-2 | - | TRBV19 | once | TGTGCCAGTAGGGCCCTCGAGGGCGCCGGCTATGGCTACACCTTC | CASRALEGAGYGYTF
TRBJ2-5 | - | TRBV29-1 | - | TGCAGCGGGGAGAAGCGGGAGACCCAGTACTTC | CSGEKRETQYF
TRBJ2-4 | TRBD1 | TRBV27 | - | TGTGCCAGCAGTCTCGGGACAGAAGCCAAAAACATTCAGTACTTC | CASSLGTEAKNIQYF
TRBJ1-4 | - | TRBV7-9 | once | TGTGCCAGCACCTCAAATGAAAAACTGTTTTTT | CASTSNEKLFF
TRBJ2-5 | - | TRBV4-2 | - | TGTGCCAGCAGCCAGGGCTTCCAAGAGACCCAGTACTTC | CASSQGFQETQYF
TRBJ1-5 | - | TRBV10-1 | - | TGCGCCAGCATCTCCACGGGGTCCACCAATCAGCCCCAGCATTTT | CASISTGSTNQPQHF
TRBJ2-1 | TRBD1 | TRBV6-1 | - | TGTGCCAGCAGCCCGGGACAGCCTAGTGAGCAGTTCTTC | CASSPGQPSEQFF
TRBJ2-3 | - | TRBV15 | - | TGTGCCACCAGCACCTTTCAAAAGGGGGGGGACACAGATACGCAGTATTTT | CATSTFQKGGDTDTQYF
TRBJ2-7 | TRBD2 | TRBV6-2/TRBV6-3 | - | TGTGCCAGCAGTTATAGCGGGGCCACCTACGAGCAGTACTTC | CASSYSGATYEQYF
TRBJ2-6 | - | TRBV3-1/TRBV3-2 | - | TGTGCCAGCAGCCAACTTGACAGTGGCGTCCTGACTTTC | CASSQLDSGVLTF
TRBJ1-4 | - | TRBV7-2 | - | TGTGCCAGCAGCTTCGGTCGCCGGGAAAAACTGTTTTTT | CASSFGRREKLFF
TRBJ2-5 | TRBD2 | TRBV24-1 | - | TGTGCCACCACCTTCTCCTTGACACTAGCGGGGGTCCAAGAGACCCAGTACTTC | CATTFSLTLAGVQETQYF
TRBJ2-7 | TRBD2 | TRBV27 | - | TGTGCCAGCAGTGCCGGGACTAGCGGGAGAAGGGCCTACGAGCAGTACTTC | CASSAGTSGRRAYEQYF
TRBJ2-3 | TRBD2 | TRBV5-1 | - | TGCGCCAGCAGCCTGAGCGGGGGGGATTCAGATACGCAGTATTTT | CASSLSGGDSDTQYF
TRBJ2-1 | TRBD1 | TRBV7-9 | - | TGTGCCAGCTCTGGTGGGACAGCCTACAATGAGCAGTTCTTC | CASSGGTAYNEQFF
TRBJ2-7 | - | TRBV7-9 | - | TGTGCCAGCAGCTTAGGGGCTTTCGGAGGCGAGCAGTACTTC | CASSLGAFGGEQYF